These 19 T cell receptor beta chains came from one sample sequenced in a study of T cell responses to AZD1222 COVID-19 vaccine. TCRdb keeps only in-frame clones here, not all; method: immunoSEQ multiplex PCR. The table has roughly 51,000 clones, 65% to 90% seen once. The source material was peripheral blood, sampled 28 days after the second AZD1222 dose. These receptors were obtained from an adult who received the AZD1222 COVID-19 vaccine.

The genes are TRBV27 and TRBJ2-7; D is uncertain. Trimming removed 8 bases from V and 6 bases from J, with 5 bases in between. Germline V gene data show CDR1 as MNHEY and CDR2 as SMNVEV (reference sequence). The length of the CDR3 is 9 residues. In DNA, the CDR3 is TGTGCCAGCGGATTCGAGCAGTACTTC. Residues: CASGFEQYF.

This chain connects TRBV30 to TRBJ2-1, with 12 bases fitting TRBD1. After removal of 1 base from V and 7 bases from J, the junction contained 5 bases not matched to a gene. The CDR3 totals 15 residues. Germline V gene lookup returns CDR1 GTSNPN and CDR2 SVGIG (reference sequence). The CDR3 loop reads CAWSGGTGGWNEQFF. As DNA, the CDR3 is TGTGCCTGGAGTGGTGGGACAGGGGGCTGGAATGAGCAGTTCTTC. The full variable domain, rest sourced from reference TRBV30 and TRBJ2-1, is SQTIHQWPATLVQPVGSPLSLECTVEGTSNPNLYWYRQAAGRGLQLLFYSVGIGQISSEVPQNLSASRPQDRQFILSSKKLLLSDSGFYLCAWSGGTGGWNEQFFGPGTRLTVL.

This sequence joins TRBV6-1 and TRBJ1-2, with 10 bases aligning to TRBD1. CDR3 length: 15 amino acids. The germline gives CDR1 MNHNS, CDR2 SASEGT. J lost 2 bases, V lost 2 bases, and 2 bases had no gene match. The CDR3 loop reads CASSESTGGNYGYTF. For the CDR3, the DNA is TGTGCCAGCAGTGAATCGACAGGGGGCAACTATGGCTACACCTTC.

CDR3 residues: CASSLVSPPVAKNIQYF. CDR3 bases: TGTGCCAGCAGCTTAGTCAGCCCTCCAGTAGCCAAAAACATTCAGTACTTC. The chain couples TRBV7-9 to TRBJ2-4, with no clear D. Trimming stripped 1 base from V and 0 bases from J, with 13 bases between. The CDR3 totals 17 residues. The germline gives CDR1 SEHNR, CDR2 FQNEAQ (reference sequence). The full variable domain, in which reference TRBV7-9 and TRBJ2-4 provide the parts outside the CDR3, is DTGVSQNPRHKITKRGQNVTFRCDPISEHNRLYWYRQTLGQGPEFLTYFQNEAQLEKSRLLSDRFSAERPKGSFSTLEIQRTEQGDSAMYLCASSLVSPPVAKNIQYFGAGTRLSVL.

V gene TRBV4-2 combines with J gene TRBJ2-2; D is possibly TRBD2 (7 bases). Germline values: CDR1 LGHNA, CDR2 YNFKEQ. This CDR3 has 16 amino acids. The V gene lost 5 bases and the J gene lost 2 bases, with 15 bases spanning the gap. The CDR3 region is CASSNGLGGNTGELFF. CDR3 nucleotides: TGTGCCAGCAGCAATGGACTAGGGGGAAACACCGGGGAGCTGTTTTTT.

The rearrangement links TRBV29-1 to TRBJ2-2; D not certain. This CDR3 contains 12 residues. CDR1 SQVTM and CDR2 ANQGSEA come from the germline V gene. V was trimmed by 6 bases and J by 0 bases, leaving 5 bases between them. CDR3 sequence: CSVHSNTGELFF. CDR3 DNA sequence: TGCAGCGTCCACTCGAACACCGGGGAGCTGTTTTTT.

As concerns this clone: Mismatch with germline at one junction end may stem from a read error. The rearrangement uses TRBV12-3 or TRBV12-4 and TRBJ2-1; D may be TRBD2 (5 bases). The CDR3 sequence is 13 residues long. The CDR3 is CASTLDRDNEQFF. CDR3 DNA sequence: TGTGCCAGCACTTTAGACCGGGATAATGAGCAGTTCTTC.

DNA of the CDR3: TGTGCCAGCAGGCTACTGATGAACACTGAAGCTTTCTTT. Its protein is CASRLLMNTEAFF. V usage is TRBV6-5 and J usage is TRBJ1-1; D gene unclear. This CDR3 region has 13 residues. V was shortened by 6 bases and J by 0 bases, with 8 bases between the two germline ends. Germline V CDR1 and CDR2: MNHEY, SVGAGI.

The chain has TRBV5-4 and TRBJ2-1, with TRBD2 identical over 7 bases. The CDR3 spans 14 residues. Germline values: CDR1 SGHNT, CDR2 YYREEE (reference sequence). The junction had 6 bases not matched to a gene; V was cut back by 2 bases and J by 7 bases. This CDR3 is CASSLDQAGNEQFF. The CDR3 DNA sequence: TGTGCCAGCAGCTTAGATCAAGCGGGAAATGAGCAGTTCTTC.

The V and J genes are TRBV12-3 or TRBV12-4 and TRBJ1-4; 7 bases fit TRBD1. V lost 10 bases, J lost 7 bases, and 9 bases stayed unmatched. The CDR3 has 13 amino acids. The CDR3 protein is CATGGGAGEKLFF. DNA of the CDR3: TGTGCCACTGGAGGGGGCGCGGGTGAAAAACTGTTTTTT.

The chain links TRBV6-5 to TRBJ1-4, with 8 bases matching TRBD1. Germline V lookup: CDR1 MNHEY, CDR2 SVGAGI. V shed 9 bases, J shed 8 bases, and the junction held 14 bases outside the gene matches. The CDR3 covers 15 residues. The CDR3 DNA follows: TGTGCCAGTAGAATCGAGCAGGGGGCTTGGGAAAAACTGTTTTTT. Its translation: CASRIEQGAWEKLFF.

The sample holds one count of this clone. This chain uses TRBV28 with TRBJ2-7, with 7 bases aligning to TRBD1. The length of the CDR3 is 13 residues. V trimming: 6 bases; J trimming: 2 bases; junction bases outside the gene matches: 4. CDR1 and CDR2 (germline): MDHEN, SYDVKM. The CDR3 loop is CASSPGQPYEQYF. The CDR3 coding sequence is TGTGCCAGCAGCCCGGGACAGCCCTACGAGCAGTACTTC.

The genes are TRBV6-5 and TRBJ2-3; the match to TRBD2 covers 9 bases. Germline assignment: CDR1 MNHEY and CDR2 SVGAGI. This CDR3 region has 16 residues. The V segment lost 4 bases and the J segment 2 bases; nucleotides outside the gene matches: 7. CDR3 residues: CASSSWSGRNTDTQYF. CDR3 DNA sequence: TGTGCCAGCAGTTCCTGGAGCGGGAGGAACACAGATACGCAGTATTTT.

The chain is built from TRBV9 and TRBJ2-7, with 9 bases matching TRBD2. The CDR3 runs 15 residues. With 4 bases clipped from V and 3 bases from J, the junction kept 8 bases outside the gene matches. Germline V CDR1 and CDR2: SGDLS, YYNGEE. CDR3 sequence reads: CASSQGGGRDYEQYF. For the CDR3, the DNA is TGTGCCAGCAGCCAAGGAGGCGGGAGGGACTACGAGCAGTACTTC.

The V call is TRBV19, the J call TRBJ1-5; D gene ambiguous. V was pared by 3 bases and J by 6 bases, with 12 bases between. CDR3 length: 14 residues. Germline assignment: CDR1 LNHDA and CDR2 SQIVND (reference sequence). Written as DNA, the CDR3 is TGTGCCAGTAGTATTATGCCTCTACCTCAGCCCCAGCATTTT. This translates into CASSIMPLPQPQHF. Full variable domain (remainder filled in from reference TRBV19 and TRBJ1-5): DGGITQSPKYLFRKEGQNVTLSCEQNLNHDAMYWYRQDPGQGLRLIYYSQIVNDFQKGDIAEGYSVSREKKESFPLTVTSAQKNPTAFYLCASSIMPLPQPQHFGDGTRLSIL.

The V gene is TRBV7-9, the J gene TRBJ1-2; 9 bases are shared with TRBD1. The germline gives CDR1 SEHNR, CDR2 FQNEAQ (reference sequence). This CDR3 is 15 amino acids long. J gave up 4 bases and V 5 bases, and 8 bases lay outside the gene matches. CDR3 sequence reads: CASSLRDRAFYGYTF. The DNA of the CDR3 is TGTGCCAGCAGCCTCCGGGACAGGGCTTTCTATGGCTACACCTTC.

This rearrangement joins TRBV6-2 or TRBV6-3 to TRBJ1-5, with 7 nucleotides matching TRBD1. Unmatched junction bases numbered 22, after V lost 6 bases and J lost 5 bases. In germline, CDR1 is MNHEY, CDR2 SVGEGT. The CDR3 loop spans 19 amino acids. The CDR3 loop is CASSSQGGRAAYRDQPQHF. The CDR3 coding sequence is TGTGCCAGCAGCTCTCAGGGGGGCAGGGCCGCATATCGGGATCAGCCCCAGCATTTT.

V usage is TRBV5-1 and J usage is TRBJ1-1; TRBD1 matches at 7 bases. This CDR3 spans 15 amino acids. CDR1 is SGHRS and CDR2 is YFSETQ in the germline V gene. J gave up 2 bases and V 4 bases, and 8 bases lay outside the gene matches. The CDR3 bases are TGCGCCAGCAGCCCCCGGGGGGACAGAAACACTGAAGCTTTCTTT. The encoded protein is CASSPRGDRNTEAFF. Full variable domain (missing parts from reference TRBV5-1 and TRBJ1-1): KAGVTQTPRYLIKTRGQQVTLSCSPISGHRSVSWYQQTPGQGLQFLFEYFSETQRNKGNFPGRFSGRQFSNSRSEMNVSTLELGDSALYLCASSPRGDRNTEAFFGQGTRLTVV.

The chain combines TRBV29-1 with TRBJ2-7; TRBD1 matches 10 bases. The CDR3 is made up of 14 amino acids. CDR1 SQVTM and CDR2 ANQGSEA come from the germline V gene. V lost 7 bases, J lost 5 bases, and 11 bases stayed unmatched. The CDR3 loop is CSAQLGTGVNEQYF. DNA of the CDR3: TGCAGCGCCCAGTTGGGGACAGGGGTCAACGAGCAGTACTTC.